This entry lists 20 T cell receptor beta chains sequenced from one sample in a study of CD8 T cells in Susac syndrome. With random hexamers, 0.5 to 1 ug RNA was reverse transcribed. TCRdb processed the immunoSEQ multiplex PCR reads anew with MiXCR; each CDR3 protein has one entry. The table shows about 120,000 distinct CDR3 sequences, with approximately 93% occurring only once. The sequencing sample was made of CD4+ T cells from PBMCs. The receptors derive from a human donor with multiple sclerosis.

V is TRBV12-3 or TRBV12-4 and J is TRBJ2-2; D may be TRBD1 (6 bases). V was trimmed by 6 bases and J by 5 bases, leaving 22 bases between them. The CDR3 spans 17 residues. The CDR3 bases are TGTGCCAGCAGGGTCAGTTTTATGGACAGATCGACCGGGGAGCTGTTTTTT. It encodes CASRVSFMDRSTGELFF.

For the CDR3, the DNA is TGCAGTGCTAGAGACGGAAATCAGCCCCAGCATTTT. It is translated as CSARDGNQPQHF. J is TRBJ1-5 and V is TRBV20-1; D unclear. V lost 0 bases, J lost 4 bases, and 4 bases lay in between. CDR1 is DFQATT and CDR2 is SNEGSKA in the germline V gene (reference sequence). The CDR3 consists of 12 residues.

Only one count was recorded for this clonotype. This is likely a read error, given that the CDR3 carries no conserved phenylalanine or tryptophan at its end. The chain uses TRBV5-1 and TRBJ2-3, with D unclear. V was trimmed by 5 bases and J by 0 bases, leaving 13 bases between them. This CDR3 is built from 15 residues. Germline CDR1 SGHRS, CDR2 YFSETQ. CDR3 amino acids: CASSDEVTSTDTQYL. The CDR3 bases are TGCGCCAGCAGTGACGAAGTCACTAGCACAGATACGCAGTATCTT.

This sequence joins TRBV15 and TRBJ2-5, with a tentative D call TRBD2 (7 bases). The CDR3 is 16 residues long. Trimming took off 2 bases at V and 5 bases at J, with 18 bases between the two ends. Germline loops: CDR1 LNHNV, CDR2 YYDKDF (reference sequence). CDR3 DNA sequence: TGTGCCACCAGCAGAACTGGCGGGGGCCCGGGGGAGACCCAGTACTTC. This encodes CATSRTGGGPGETQYF.

The V and J genes are TRBV18 and TRBJ2-2; no reliable D call. Germline-derived CDR1 and CDR2 are KGHSH and LQKENI. The CDR3 length is 14 residues. The germline V and J ends were trimmed by 2 bases and 5 bases, with 9 bases remaining between them. The CDR3 region has the DNA TGTGCCAGCTCACCAACGGCAGAGACCGGGGAGCTGTTTTTT. Protein sequence: CASSPTAETGELFF. The whole variable domain, filled in from reference TRBV18 and TRBJ2-2, reads NAGVMQNPRHLVRRRGQEARLRCSPMKGHSHVYWYRQLPEEGLKFMVYLQKENIIDESGMPKERFSAEFPKEGPSILRIQQVVRGDSAAYFCASSPTAETGELFFGEGSRLTVL.

The V call is TRBV19, the J call TRBJ2-7; D unresolved. The V end lost 1 base, the J end lost 7 bases, and 11 bases lay between the germline ends. The V gene's germline CDR1 is LNHDA and CDR2 SQIVND (reference sequence). The CDR3 loop spans 13 amino acids. CDR3 nucleotides: TGTGCCAGTAGTATAGTCGCCCTTGGGGAGCAGTACTTC. Translation gives CASSIVALGEQYF. Filled out from reference TRBV19 and TRBJ2-7, the complete variable domain reads DGGITQSPKYLFRKEGQNVTLSCEQNLNHDAMYWYRQDPGQGLRLIYYSQIVNDFQKGDIAEGYSVSREKKESFPLTVTSAQKNPTAFYLCASSIVALGEQYFGPGTRLTVT.

V usage is TRBV29-1 and J usage is TRBJ2-7, with D maybe TRBD2 (6 bases). V was pared by 4 bases and J by 0 bases, with 13 bases between. This CDR3 has 14 residues. From germline, CDR1 is SQVTM and CDR2 ANQGSEA. CDR3 residues: CSVASPGVSYEQYF. For the CDR3, the DNA is TGCAGCGTTGCTTCCCCGGGGGTCTCCTACGAGCAGTACTTC.

The V gene is TRBV30, the J gene TRBJ2-5; perhaps TRBD2 as D (6 bases). Germline lookup yields CDR1 GTSNPN and CDR2 SVGIG (reference sequence). Trimming removed 0 bases at V and 4 bases at J, with 9 bases between. The CDR3 loop spans 13 amino acids. This chain's CDR3 is CAWSVGGRETQYF. CDR3 coding DNA: TGTGCCTGGAGTGTAGGAGGGAGAGAGACCCAGTACTTC. Filled out from reference TRBV30 and TRBJ2-5, the complete variable domain reads SQTIHQWPATLVQPVGSPLSLECTVEGTSNPNLYWYRQAAGRGLQLLFYSVGIGQISSEVPQNLSASRPQDRQFILSSKKLLLSDSGFYLCAWSVGGRETQYFGPGTRLLVL.

The CDR3, as DNA: TGTGCCAGCAGCCAAACTACAGGGTCGGGTGGCTACACCTTC. Its translation: CASSQTTGSGGYTF. This chain joins TRBV14 and TRBJ1-2; the D gene is possibly TRBD1 (6 bases). Germline V gene data show CDR1 as SGHDN and CDR2 as FVKESK. V was trimmed by 2 bases and J by 7 bases, leaving 14 bases between them. The CDR3 spans 14 residues.

The chain has TRBV29-1 and TRBJ2-7, with D possibly TRBD1 on 5 matching bases. The germline V gene encodes CDR1 SQVTM and CDR2 ANQGSEA. Trimming took off 1 base at V and 2 bases at J, with 9 bases between the two ends. CDR3 length equals 13 residues. The DNA of the CDR3 is TGCAGCGTTGAAGGGGGCCTCCCCTACGAGCAGTACTTC. Its protein product is CSVEGGLPYEQYF.

The chain combines TRBV20-1 with TRBJ2-1; D is unresolved. CDR3 length: 12 amino acids. The V and J ends lost 5 bases and 3 bases respectively, with 8 bases between them. Germline CDR1 is DFQATT and CDR2 is SNEGSKA (reference sequence). CDR3 in DNA: TGCAGTGCTTTGCCGGGCTACAATGAGCAGTTCTTC. Translating gives CSALPGYNEQFF.

The chain recombines TRBV7-9 with TRBJ1-2; D may be TRBD1 (5 bases). CDR3 length: 13 residues. V shed 1 base and J shed 8 bases, with 11 bases lying between them. Germline CDR1 SEHNR, CDR2 FQNEAQ (reference sequence). The CDR3 sequence: CASSLGTTLGYTF. Here the CDR3 DNA reads TGTGCCAGCAGCTTAGGGACAACCTTGGGCTACACCTTC.

The chain carries TRBV6-5 and TRBJ2-4; 10 bases map to TRBD1. The CDR3 is 14 amino acids. CDR1 MNHEY and CDR2 SVGAGI come from the germline V gene. Trimming cost V 6 bases and J 5 bases; bases outside gene matches: 4. CDR3 DNA: TGTGCCAGCAGCCGGACAGGGGGTGAAAACATTCAGTACTTC. Translated: CASSRTGGENIQYF.

The chain is built from TRBV7-3 and TRBJ2-5; D possibly matches TRBD1 or TRBD2 (5 bases each). Germline loops: CDR1 SGHTA, CDR2 FQGTGA. V lost 2 bases to trimming and J lost 5 bases, with 6 bases between them. The CDR3 is made up of 12 amino acids. This CDR3 is CASSLGDETQYF. The CDR3 DNA is TGTGCCAGCAGCTTAGGGGACGAGACCCAGTACTTC.

This chain connects TRBV7-2 to TRBJ1-4; 7 bases are shared with TRBD1. Germline assignment: CDR1 SGHTA and CDR2 FQGNSA. This CDR3 has 13 residues. CDR3 sequence reads: CATGGQVDEKLFF. The CDR3, as DNA: TGTGCTACTGGAGGACAGGTGGATGAAAAACTGTTTTTT. Full variable domain (remainder filled in from reference TRBV7-2 and TRBJ1-4): GAGVSQSPSNKVTEKGKDVELRCDPISGHTALYWYRQSLGQGLEFLIYFQGNSAPDKSGLPSDRFSAERTGGSVSTLTIQRTQQEDSAVYLCATGGQVDEKLFFGSGTQLSVL.

The chain employs TRBV6-5 and TRBJ2-7, with 11 nucleotides matching TRBD1. The CDR3 is made up of 14 amino acids. Per germline, CDR1 MNHEY and CDR2 SVGAGI. V lost 5 bases, J lost 7 bases, and 7 bases stayed unmatched. CDR3 nucleotides: TGTGCCAGCAGTGGGGGACAGGGGGTGGGAGAGCAGTACTTC. Translating gives CASSGGQGVGEQYF.

The chain recombines TRBV6-2 or TRBV6-3 with TRBJ1-1, with 7 bases that match TRBD1. Per the germline V gene, CDR1 is MNHEY and CDR2 is SVGEGT. This CDR3 is built from 14 residues. CDR3 loop: CVSQGEGLNTEAFF. DNA for the CDR3: TGTGTTTCGCAGGGGGAGGGGCTGAACACTGAAGCTTTCTTT.

This clonotype is a singleton in its sample. CDR3 coding DNA: TGTGCCAGCAGTTCATTGGCTCAGCCCCAGCATTTT. Its translation is CASSSLAQPQHF. This sequence joins TRBV27 and TRBJ1-5; D gene uncertain. The V gene's germline CDR1 is MNHEY and CDR2 SMNVEV (reference sequence). This CDR3 is 12 amino acids long. V lost 4 bases, J lost 6 bases, and 7 bases lay in between.

The chain uses TRBV12-3 or TRBV12-4 and TRBJ2-3; 10 bases match TRBD2. The V segment lost 8 bases and the J segment 1 base; nucleotides outside the gene matches: 3. The length of the CDR3 is 14 residues. CDR3 DNA: TGTGCCAGCCGGACTAGCGGCCGCACAGATACGCAGTATTTT. It specifies CASRTSGRTDTQYF.

V and J are TRBV2 and TRBJ2-7; tentatively, D is TRBD1 (5 bases). The CDR3 length is 15 residues. The germline gives CDR1 SNHLY, CDR2 FYNNEI. Trimming cost V 1 base and J 0 bases, with 10 bases left between them. The CDR3 DNA sequence: TGTGCCAGCAGTGAAGGGCCAGGGTACTCCTACGAGCAGTACTTC. This translates into CASSEGPGYSYEQYF.